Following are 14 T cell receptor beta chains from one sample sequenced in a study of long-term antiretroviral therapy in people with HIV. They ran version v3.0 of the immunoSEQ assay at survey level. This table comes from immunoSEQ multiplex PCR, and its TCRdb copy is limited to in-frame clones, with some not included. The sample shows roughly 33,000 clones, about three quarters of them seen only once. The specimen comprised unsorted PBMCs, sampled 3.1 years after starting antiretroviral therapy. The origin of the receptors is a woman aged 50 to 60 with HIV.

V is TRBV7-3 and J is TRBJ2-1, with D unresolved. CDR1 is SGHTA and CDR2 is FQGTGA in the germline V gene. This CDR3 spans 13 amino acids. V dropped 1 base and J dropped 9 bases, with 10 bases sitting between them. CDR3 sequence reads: CASSLRYSVEQFF. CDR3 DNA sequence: TGTGCCAGCAGCTTAAGGTATTCGGTTGAGCAGTTCTTC.

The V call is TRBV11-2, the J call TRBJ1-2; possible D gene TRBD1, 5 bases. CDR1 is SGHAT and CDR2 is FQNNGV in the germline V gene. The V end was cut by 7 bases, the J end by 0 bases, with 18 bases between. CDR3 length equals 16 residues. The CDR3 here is CASTLTAGQANYGYTF. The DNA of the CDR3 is TGTGCCAGCACCCTGACCGCAGGGCAAGCTAACTATGGCTACACCTTC.

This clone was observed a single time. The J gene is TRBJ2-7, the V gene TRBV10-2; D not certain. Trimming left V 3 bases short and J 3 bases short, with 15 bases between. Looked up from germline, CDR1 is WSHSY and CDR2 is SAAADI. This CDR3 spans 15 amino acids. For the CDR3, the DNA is TGCGCCAGCAGTGAAATACGGCGGCAGAGCTACGAGCAGTACTTC. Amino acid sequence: CASSEIRRQSYEQYF.

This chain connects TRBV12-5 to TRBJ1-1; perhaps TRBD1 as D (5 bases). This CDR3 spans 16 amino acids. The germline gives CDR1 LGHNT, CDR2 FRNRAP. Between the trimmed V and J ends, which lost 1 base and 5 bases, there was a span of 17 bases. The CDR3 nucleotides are TGTGCTAGTGGTTTGGCCCCCCGGGACGATTCGACTGAAGCTTTCTTT. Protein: CASGLAPRDDSTEAFF.

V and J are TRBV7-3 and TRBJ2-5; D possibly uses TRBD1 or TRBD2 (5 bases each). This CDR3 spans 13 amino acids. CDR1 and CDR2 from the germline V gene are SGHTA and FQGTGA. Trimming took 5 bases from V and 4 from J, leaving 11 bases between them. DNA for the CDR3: TGTGCCAGCAGCCGAGGGGCCACAGAGACCCAGTACTTC. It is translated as CASSRGATETQYF.

In DNA, the CDR3 is TGTGCCAGCAGCTTAGCCTTGGACACTGAAGCTTTCTTT. Protein product: CASSLALDTEAFF. The chain combines TRBV7-2 with TRBJ1-1; no definite D call. The CDR3 is made up of 13 amino acids. Per the germline V gene, CDR1 is SGHTA and CDR2 is FQGNSA. Trimming took 0 bases from V and 3 from J, leaving 5 bases between them.

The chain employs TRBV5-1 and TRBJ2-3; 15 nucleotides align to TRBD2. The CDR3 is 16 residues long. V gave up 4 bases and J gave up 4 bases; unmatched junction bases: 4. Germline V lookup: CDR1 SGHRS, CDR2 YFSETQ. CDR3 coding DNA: TGCGCCAGCAGCCCGGGACTAGCGGGGGGCCCAGATACGCAGTATTTT. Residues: CASSPGLAGGPDTQYF. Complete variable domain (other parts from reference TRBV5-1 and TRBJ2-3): KAGVTQTPRYLIKTRGQQVTLSCSPISGHRSVSWYQQTPGQGLQFLFEYFSETQRNKGNFPGRFSGRQFSNSRSEMNVSTLELGDSALYLCASSPGLAGGPDTQYFGPGTRLTVL.

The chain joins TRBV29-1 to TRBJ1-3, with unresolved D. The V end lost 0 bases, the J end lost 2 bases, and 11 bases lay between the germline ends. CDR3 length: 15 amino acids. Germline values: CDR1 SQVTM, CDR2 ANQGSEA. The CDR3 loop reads CSVEESVTPGNTIYF. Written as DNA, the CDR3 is TGCAGCGTTGAAGAATCAGTGACACCTGGAAACACCATATATTTT.

The CDR3: CASSLALEFSTDTQYF. The DNA of the CDR3 is TGTGCCAGCAGCTTAGCCCTGGAATTTAGCACAGATACGCAGTATTTT. The chain is built from TRBV7-9 and TRBJ2-3, with D uncertain. Germline V lookup: CDR1 SEHNR, CDR2 FQNEAQ (reference sequence). Between the trimmed V and J ends, which lost 0 bases and 0 bases, there was a span of 10 bases. The CDR3 sequence is 16 residues long.

The CDR3 region has the DNA TGCGCCAGCAGCTGGACAGGGGGAGATAATGAAAAACTGTTTTTT. As protein: CASSWTGGDNEKLFF. The chain carries TRBV5-1 and TRBJ1-4; 10 bases map to TRBD1. V dropped 3 bases and J dropped 4; count of bases not matched to a gene: 3. Germline loops: CDR1 SGHRS, CDR2 YFSETQ. This CDR3 has 15 residues.

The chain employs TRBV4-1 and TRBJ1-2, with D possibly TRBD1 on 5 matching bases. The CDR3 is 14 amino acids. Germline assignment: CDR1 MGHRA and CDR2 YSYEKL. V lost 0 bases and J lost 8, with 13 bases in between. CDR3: CASSQEAGLRGYTF. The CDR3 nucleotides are TGCGCCAGCAGCCAAGAGGCAGGGCTGCGAGGCTACACCTTC.

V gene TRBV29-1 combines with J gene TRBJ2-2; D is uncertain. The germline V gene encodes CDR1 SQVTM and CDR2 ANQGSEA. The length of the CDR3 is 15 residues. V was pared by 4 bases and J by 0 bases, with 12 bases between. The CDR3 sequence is CSVVPEQSNTGELFF. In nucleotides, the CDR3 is TGCAGCGTTGTGCCCGAGCAGTCGAACACCGGGGAGCTGTTTTTT.

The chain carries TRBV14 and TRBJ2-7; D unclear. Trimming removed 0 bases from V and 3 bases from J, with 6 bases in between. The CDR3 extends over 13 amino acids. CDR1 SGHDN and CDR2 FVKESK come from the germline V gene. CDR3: CASSQEQNYEQYF. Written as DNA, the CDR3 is TGTGCCAGCAGCCAAGAACAGAACTACGAGCAGTACTTC.

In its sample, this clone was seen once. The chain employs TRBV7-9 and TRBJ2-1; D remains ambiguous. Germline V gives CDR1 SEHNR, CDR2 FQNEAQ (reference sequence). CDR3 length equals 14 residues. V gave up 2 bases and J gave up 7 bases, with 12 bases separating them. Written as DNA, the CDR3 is TGTGCCAGCAGCTTAAGTTTTACTTCAAATGAGCAGTTCTTC. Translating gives CASSLSFTSNEQFF.